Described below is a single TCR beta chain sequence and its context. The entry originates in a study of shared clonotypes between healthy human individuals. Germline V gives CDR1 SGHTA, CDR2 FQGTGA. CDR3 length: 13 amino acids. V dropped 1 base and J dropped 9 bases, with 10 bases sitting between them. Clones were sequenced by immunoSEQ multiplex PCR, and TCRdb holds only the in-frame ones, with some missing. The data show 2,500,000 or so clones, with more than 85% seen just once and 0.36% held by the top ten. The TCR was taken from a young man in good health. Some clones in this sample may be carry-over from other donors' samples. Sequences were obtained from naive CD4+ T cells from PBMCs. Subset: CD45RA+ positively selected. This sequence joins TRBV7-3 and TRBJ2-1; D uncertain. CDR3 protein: CASSLIALGEQFF. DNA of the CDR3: TGTGCCAGCAGCTTAATCGCCTTGGGTGAGCAGTTCTTC.